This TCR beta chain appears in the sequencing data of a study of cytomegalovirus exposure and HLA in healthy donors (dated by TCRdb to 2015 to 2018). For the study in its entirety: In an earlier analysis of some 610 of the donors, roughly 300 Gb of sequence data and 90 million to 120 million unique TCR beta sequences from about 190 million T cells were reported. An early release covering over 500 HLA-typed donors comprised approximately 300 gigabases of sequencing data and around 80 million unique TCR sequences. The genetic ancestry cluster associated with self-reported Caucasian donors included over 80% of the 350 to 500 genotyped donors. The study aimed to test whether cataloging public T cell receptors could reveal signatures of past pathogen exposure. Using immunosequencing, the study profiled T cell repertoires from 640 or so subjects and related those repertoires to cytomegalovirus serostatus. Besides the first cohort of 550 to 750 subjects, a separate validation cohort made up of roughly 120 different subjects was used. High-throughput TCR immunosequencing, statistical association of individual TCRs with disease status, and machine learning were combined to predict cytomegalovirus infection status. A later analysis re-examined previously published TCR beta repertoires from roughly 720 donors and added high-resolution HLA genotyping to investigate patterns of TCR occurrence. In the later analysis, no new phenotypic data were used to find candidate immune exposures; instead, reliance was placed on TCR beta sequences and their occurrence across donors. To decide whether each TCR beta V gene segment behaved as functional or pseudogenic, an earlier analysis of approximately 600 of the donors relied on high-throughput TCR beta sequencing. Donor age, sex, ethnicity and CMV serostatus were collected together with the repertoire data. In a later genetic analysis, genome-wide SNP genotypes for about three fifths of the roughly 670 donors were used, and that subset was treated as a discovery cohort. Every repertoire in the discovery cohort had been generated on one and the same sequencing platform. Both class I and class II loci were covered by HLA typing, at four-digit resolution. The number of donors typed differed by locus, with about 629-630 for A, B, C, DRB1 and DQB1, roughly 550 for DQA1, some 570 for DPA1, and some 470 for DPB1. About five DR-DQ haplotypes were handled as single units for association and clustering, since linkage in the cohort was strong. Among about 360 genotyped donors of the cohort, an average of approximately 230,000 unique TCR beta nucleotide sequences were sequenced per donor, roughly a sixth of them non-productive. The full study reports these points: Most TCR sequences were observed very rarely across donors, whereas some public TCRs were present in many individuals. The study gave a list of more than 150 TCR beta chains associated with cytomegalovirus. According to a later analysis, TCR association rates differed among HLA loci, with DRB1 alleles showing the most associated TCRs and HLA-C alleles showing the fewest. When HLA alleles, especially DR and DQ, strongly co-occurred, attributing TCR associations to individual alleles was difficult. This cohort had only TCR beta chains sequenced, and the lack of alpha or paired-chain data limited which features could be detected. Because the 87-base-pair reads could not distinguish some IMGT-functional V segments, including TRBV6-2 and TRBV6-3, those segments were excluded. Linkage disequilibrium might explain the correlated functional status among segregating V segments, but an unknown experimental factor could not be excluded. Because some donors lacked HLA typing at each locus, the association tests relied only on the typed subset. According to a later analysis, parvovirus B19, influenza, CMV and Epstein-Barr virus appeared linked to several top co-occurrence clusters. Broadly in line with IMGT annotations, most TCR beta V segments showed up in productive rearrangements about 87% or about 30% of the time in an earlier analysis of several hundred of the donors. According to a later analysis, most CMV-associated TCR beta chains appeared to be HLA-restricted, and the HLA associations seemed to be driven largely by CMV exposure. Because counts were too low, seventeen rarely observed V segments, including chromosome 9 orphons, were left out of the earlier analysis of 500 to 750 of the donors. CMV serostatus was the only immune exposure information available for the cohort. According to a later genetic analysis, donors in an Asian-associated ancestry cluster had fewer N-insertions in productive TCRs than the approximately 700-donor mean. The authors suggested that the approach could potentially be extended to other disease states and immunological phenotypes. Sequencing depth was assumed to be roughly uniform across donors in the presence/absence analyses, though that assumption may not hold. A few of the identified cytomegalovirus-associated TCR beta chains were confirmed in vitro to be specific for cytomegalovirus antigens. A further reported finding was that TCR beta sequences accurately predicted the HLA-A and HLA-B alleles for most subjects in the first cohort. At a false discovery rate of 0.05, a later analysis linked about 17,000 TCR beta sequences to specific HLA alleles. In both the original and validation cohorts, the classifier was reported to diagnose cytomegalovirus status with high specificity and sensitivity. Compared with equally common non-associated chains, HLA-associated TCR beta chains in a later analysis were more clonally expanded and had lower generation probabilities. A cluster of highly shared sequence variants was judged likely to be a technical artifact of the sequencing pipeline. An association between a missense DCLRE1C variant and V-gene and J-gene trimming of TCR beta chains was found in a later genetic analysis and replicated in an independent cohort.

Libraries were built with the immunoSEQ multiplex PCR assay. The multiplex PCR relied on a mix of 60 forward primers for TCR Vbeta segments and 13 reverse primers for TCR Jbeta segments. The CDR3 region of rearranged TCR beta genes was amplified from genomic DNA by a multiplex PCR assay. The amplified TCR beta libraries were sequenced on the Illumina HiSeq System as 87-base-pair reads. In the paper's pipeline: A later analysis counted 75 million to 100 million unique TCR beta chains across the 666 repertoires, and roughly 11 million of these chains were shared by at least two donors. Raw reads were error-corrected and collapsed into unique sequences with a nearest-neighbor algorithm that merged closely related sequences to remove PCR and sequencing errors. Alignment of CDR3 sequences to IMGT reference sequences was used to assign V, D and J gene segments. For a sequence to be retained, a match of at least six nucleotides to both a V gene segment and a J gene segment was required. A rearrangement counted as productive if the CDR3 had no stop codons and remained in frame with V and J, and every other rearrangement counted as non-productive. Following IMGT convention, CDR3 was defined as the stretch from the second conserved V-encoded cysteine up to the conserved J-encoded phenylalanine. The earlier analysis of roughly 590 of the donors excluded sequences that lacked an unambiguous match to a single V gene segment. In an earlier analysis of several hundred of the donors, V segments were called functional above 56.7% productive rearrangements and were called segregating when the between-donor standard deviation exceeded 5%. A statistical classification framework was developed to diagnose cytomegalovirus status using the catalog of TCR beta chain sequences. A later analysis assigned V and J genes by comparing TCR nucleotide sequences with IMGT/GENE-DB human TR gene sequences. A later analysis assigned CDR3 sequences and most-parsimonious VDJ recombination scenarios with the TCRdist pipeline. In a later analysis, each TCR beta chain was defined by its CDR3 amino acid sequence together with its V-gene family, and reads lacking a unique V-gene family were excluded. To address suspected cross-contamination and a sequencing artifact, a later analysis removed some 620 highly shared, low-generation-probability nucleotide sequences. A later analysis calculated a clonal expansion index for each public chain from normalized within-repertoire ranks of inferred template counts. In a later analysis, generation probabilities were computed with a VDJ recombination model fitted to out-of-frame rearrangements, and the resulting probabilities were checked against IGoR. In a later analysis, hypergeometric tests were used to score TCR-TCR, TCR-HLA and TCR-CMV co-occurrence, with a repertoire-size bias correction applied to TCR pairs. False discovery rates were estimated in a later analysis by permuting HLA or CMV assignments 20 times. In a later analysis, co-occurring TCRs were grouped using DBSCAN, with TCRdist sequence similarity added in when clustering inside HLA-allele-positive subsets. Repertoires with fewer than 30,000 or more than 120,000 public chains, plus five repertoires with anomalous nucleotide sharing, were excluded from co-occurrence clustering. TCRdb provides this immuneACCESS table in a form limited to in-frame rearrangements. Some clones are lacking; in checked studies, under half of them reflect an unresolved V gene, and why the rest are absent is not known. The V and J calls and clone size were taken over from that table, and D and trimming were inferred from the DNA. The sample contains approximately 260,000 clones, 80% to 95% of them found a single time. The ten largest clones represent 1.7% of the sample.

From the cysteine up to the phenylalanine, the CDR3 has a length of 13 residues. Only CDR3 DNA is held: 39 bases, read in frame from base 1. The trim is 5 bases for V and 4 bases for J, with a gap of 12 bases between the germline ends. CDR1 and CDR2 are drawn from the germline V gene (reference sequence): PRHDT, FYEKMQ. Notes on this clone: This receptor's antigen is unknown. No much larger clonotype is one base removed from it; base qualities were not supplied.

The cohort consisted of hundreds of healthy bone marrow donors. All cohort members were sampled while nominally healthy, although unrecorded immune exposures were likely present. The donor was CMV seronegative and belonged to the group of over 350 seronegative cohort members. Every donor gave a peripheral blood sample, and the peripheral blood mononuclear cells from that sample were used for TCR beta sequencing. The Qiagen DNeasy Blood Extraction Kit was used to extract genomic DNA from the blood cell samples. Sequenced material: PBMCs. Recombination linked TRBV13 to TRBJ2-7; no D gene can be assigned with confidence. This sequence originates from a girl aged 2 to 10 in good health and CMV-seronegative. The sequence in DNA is TGTGCCAGCAGCAACCGGCTAGTTTACGAGCAGTACTTC. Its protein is CASSNRLVYEQYF.